Reported below is one T cell receptor beta chain. Germline-derived CDR1 and CDR2 are LGHDT and YNNKEL (reference sequence). V was trimmed by 1 base and J by 0 bases, leaving 10 bases between them. The CDR3 loop spans 17 amino acids. These data are taken from a study of CD8 T cells in Susac syndrome. The RNA, about 0.5 to 1 ug, was put through reverse transcription using random hexamers. TCRdb re-derived calls from the immunoSEQ multiplex PCR reads in MiXCR, one entry per CDR3 protein. The table shows 160,000 or so distinct CDR3 sequences, with approximately 95% occurring only once. What was sequenced was CD4+ T cells from PBMCs. This TCR was recovered from a human donor with Susac syndrome. The chain has TRBV3-1 and TRBJ1-6; D is undetermined. CDR3 sequence reads: CASSQVARSSYNSPLHF. For the CDR3, the DNA is TGTGCCAGCAGCCAAGTGGCACGGAGCTCCTATAATTCACCCCTCCACTTT.